This TCR beta chain appears in the sequencing data of a study of blood T cell repertoires in COVID-19. Overall study: COVID-19 samples from acute and convalescent phases originated in the United States, Italy and Spain. The analysed material was cDNA or gDNA that came from T cells, B-cell-depleted T cells, or PBMCs.

As processed by the authors: Scientists estimated how many nucleated cells there were by amplifying reference gene primers. Sequenced by immunoSEQ multiplex PCR; TCRdb stores in-frame clones only, minus some. D and trimming come from the DNA, and the V and J calls and clone size come from that table. The sample contains 200,000 to 250,000 clones, approximately 80% of which appear only once. Losses at the gene ends were 2 bases for V and 10 bases for J; bases not matched to a gene: 4. The CDR3 is 15 amino acids. Per the germline V gene, CDR1 is MNHNS and CDR2 is SASEGT. Followed over time, Seattle patients had been enrolled while infection was active.

The TCR was taken from a woman of 80 years or more with COVID-19, enrolled during active disease. The chain recombines TRBV6-1 with TRBJ1-6; 11 bases align to TRBD1. The sample was peripheral blood. Here the CDR3 DNA reads TGTGCCAGCAGTGAATGGACAGGGGGCGGGTCACCCCTCCACTTT. Protein product: CASSEWTGGGSPLHF.